This TCR beta chain derives from a study of blood T cell repertoires in COVID-19. Overall study context: Collection of acute and convalescent COVID-19 samples took place in the United States, Italy and Spain. PBMCs, B-cell-depleted T cells, or T cells provided the cDNA or gDNA that made up the material.

In the original processing: Quantification of nucleated cells was approximated via reference gene primer amplification. Clones were sequenced by immunoSEQ multiplex PCR, and TCRdb holds only the in-frame ones, with some missing. D and trimming come from the DNA, and the V and J calls and clone size come from that table. Of around 120,000 clones detected, 75% to 90% appear once; the ten largest clones hold around 1.9%. The CDR3 totals 14 residues. The germline V gene has CDR1 MNHEY and CDR2 SVGAGI. V dropped 7 bases and J dropped 4; count of bases not matched to a gene: 7. Sequenced sample: peripheral blood. The source of this sequence is a man in his 70s with acute or convalescent COVID-19. The rearrangement joins TRBV6-5 to TRBJ1-5, with 7 bases aligning to TRBD1. The CDR3 nucleotides read TGTGCCAGCAACATCTTGACAGGGAATCAGCCCCAGCATTTT. It codes for CASNILTGNQPQHF.